Listed here is a single T cell receptor (beta chain). This entry comes from a study of blood T cell repertoires in COVID-19. Study background: Samples representing acute and convalescent COVID-19 were sourced from the United States, Italy and Spain. PBMCs, B-cell-depleted T cells, or T cells were the source of the cDNA or gDNA that made up the material.

Methods used by the authors: It was from reference gene primer amplification that nucleated cell counts were estimated. Profiling relied on immunoSEQ multiplex PCR, and the TCRdb table lists in-frame clones only, not all of them. The V and J calls and clone size are taken from that table; D and trimming were inferred from the DNA. The sample has around 25,000 clones; about nine tenths are singletons. The CDR3 loop spans 11 amino acids. Trimming left V 4 bases short and J 3 bases short, with 5 bases between. Germline assignment: CDR1 SGHDT and CDR2 YYEEEE. The TCR was taken from a man between 65 and 85 years old with acute or convalescent COVID-19. V and J are TRBV5-6 and TRBJ2-7, with unresolved D. The sequenced sample was peripheral blood. CDR3 sequence reads: CASSTDYEQYF. The CDR3 nucleotides are TGTGCCAGCAGCACTGACTACGAGCAGTACTTC.